One and the same sample provided the 2 T cell receptor beta chains below, sequenced in a study of blood T cells in healthy people across ages. A J-beta primer mix and a sample-barcoded 5' primer were used in a second PCR of roughly 6 to 11 cycles. TCRdb re-called the 5' RACE reads with MiXCR, one entry per CDR3 protein. The table shows around 800,000 distinct CDR3 sequences, with about half occurring only once. Material for sequencing was blood. The receptor set was obtained from a man older than 75 in good health.

The V call is TRBV6-2 or TRBV6-3, the J call TRBJ2-7; a weak D match, TRBD1 (6 bases). This CDR3 region has 14 residues. V was clipped by 5 bases and J by 0 bases, with 11 bases between them. Germline loops: CDR1 MNHEY, CDR2 SVGEGT. The CDR3 is CASSDGQFSYEQYF. CDR3 DNA: TGTGCCAGCAGTGACGGACAGTTCTCCTACGAGCAGTACTTC.

There are a few counts of this clonotype. The chain has TRBV27 and TRBJ2-3; unclear D gene. The CDR3 sequence is 11 residues long. Germline assignment: CDR1 MNHEY and CDR2 SMNVEV (reference sequence). CDR3 protein: CGVGSTDTQYF. In DNA, the CDR3 is TGTGGGGTCGGATCAACAGATACGCAGTATTTT.